This record looks at one TCR beta chain sequence and its context. Stated time point: cycle 4 day 1 (C4D1), after less than 7 weeks of nivolumab. All trial patients relapsed after autologous stem cell transplantation. TCRdb's table, derived via immunoSEQ multiplex PCR, lists solely in-frame clones and lacks some. The data show 50,000 to 65,000 clones, 91% seen once. The data were obtained in a study of PD-1 blockade in classical Hodgkin lymphoma. The sequence was collected from a human donor with classical Hodgkin lymphoma. The sequencing used peripheral blood mononuclear cells (PBMCs), collected before the fourth cycle of nivolumab.

For the CDR3, the DNA is TGTGCCAGCAGCTCCCCCGGGACCGAGCAGTTCTTC. It specifies CASSSPGTEQFF. The chain carries TRBV7-3 and TRBJ2-1; tentatively, D is TRBD1 or TRBD2 (5 bases each). The germline gives CDR1 SGHTA, CDR2 FQGTGA. The V and J ends lost 4 bases and 10 bases respectively, with 11 bases between them. The CDR3 length is 12 residues.